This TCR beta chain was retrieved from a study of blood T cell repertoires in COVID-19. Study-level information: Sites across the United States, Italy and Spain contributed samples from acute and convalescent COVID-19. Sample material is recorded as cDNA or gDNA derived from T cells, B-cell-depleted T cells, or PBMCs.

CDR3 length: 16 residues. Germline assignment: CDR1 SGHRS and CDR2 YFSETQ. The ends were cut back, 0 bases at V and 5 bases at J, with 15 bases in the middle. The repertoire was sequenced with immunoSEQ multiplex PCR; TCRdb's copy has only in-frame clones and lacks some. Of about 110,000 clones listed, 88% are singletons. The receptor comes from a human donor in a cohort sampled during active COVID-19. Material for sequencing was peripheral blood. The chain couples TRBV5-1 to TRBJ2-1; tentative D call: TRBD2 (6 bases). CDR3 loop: CASSLAPGGPNNEQFF. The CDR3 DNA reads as TGCGCCAGCAGCTTGGCCCCCGGGGGACCCAACAATGAGCAGTTCTTC.